The 12 T cell receptor beta chains below all came from one sample that was sequenced in a study of T cell clonality in common variable immunodeficiency. Whole-study findings and limits: In common variable immunodeficiency, TCR beta chains reportedly carried fewer deletions and N-nucleotide insertions.

The repertoire was sequenced with immunoSEQ multiplex PCR; TCRdb's copy has only in-frame clones and lacks some. The sample is made up of 30,000 to 40,000 clones, none counted only once. Which antigens these TCRs recognize remains unknown. Sequencing was done on a sample of peripheral blood mononuclear cells. Receptor source: a human donor with common variable immunodeficiency.

This clone was observed a few times. The CDR3 extends 3 residues past the end of the read, so its final part is completed from the germline J gene. The chain carries TRBV20-1 and TRBJ2-3, with TRBD1 matching 8 bases. Germline V lookup: CDR1 DFQATT, CDR2 SNEGSKA (reference sequence). V was clipped by 3 bases and J by 3 bases; unmatched bases: 5. The CDR3 length is 14 residues. The sequenced CDR3 bases are TGCAGTGCTAGCACGGGGACAGGAACAGATACG. Amino acid sequence: CSASTGTGTDT. Given in full, the CDR3 is CSASTGTGTDTQYF.

Here the CDR3 reads CASSFAGSQGYTF. The sequenced CDR3 bases are TGTGCCAGCAGCTTTGCCGGGTCCCAGGGC. The V call is TRBV7-2, the J call TRBJ1-2; D unclear. The read finishes 3 residues shy of the CDR3 end, and the germline J gene is used to complete it. The germline gives CDR1 SGHTA, CDR2 FQGNSA. The CDR3 has 13 residues.

This clone has more than one count but fewer than ten. The read gets to within 3 residues of the CDR3 end, and the germline J gene fills in the rest. This chain connects TRBV30 to TRBJ2-7, with 9 bases identical to TRBD1. Germline V gene data show CDR1 as GTSNPN and CDR2 as SVGIG (reference sequence). With V trimmed by 3 bases and J by 2 bases, 11 bases remained unmatched. CDR3 length: 16 amino acids. The CDR3 spells CAWSPRPGTGTYEQYF. The CDR3 DNA, read in part, is TGTGCCTGGAGCCCTCGCCCGGGGACAGGGACCTACGAG.

This clone was seen only a few times. From the germline J gene comes the end of the CDR3, since the read stops 3 residues before it. V and J are TRBV7-2 and TRBJ2-2; maybe TRBD1 (5 bases). Trimming took off 5 bases at V and 6 bases at J, with 10 bases between the two ends. The CDR3 extends over 13 amino acids. Germline CDR1 is SGHTA and CDR2 is FQGNSA. The part of the CDR3 DNA that was read is TGTGCCAGCAGCACCAGACAGTCCGGGGAG. Translated: CASSTRQSGE. The full CDR3 is CASSTRQSGELFF.

This clone occurred many times. The read ends 3 residues before the CDR3 terminus; that terminus is restored from the germline J gene. The chain carries TRBV6-2 or TRBV6-3 and TRBJ2-5, with D tentatively TRBD1 (5 bases). The V gene lost 7 bases and the J gene lost 0 bases, with 9 bases spanning the gap. CDR1 MNHEY and CDR2 SVGEGT come from the germline V gene. The CDR3 is 13 residues long. The covered CDR3 bases are TGTGCCAGCAACGGACACAACCAAGAGACC. Translating it yields CASNGHNQET. The CDR3, in full, reads CASNGHNQETQYF.

This clone was seen ten or more times. The CDR3 extends 3 residues past the end of the read, so its final part is completed from the germline J gene. This rearrangement joins TRBV20-1 to TRBJ1-1; D is unclear. Per germline, CDR1 DFQATT and CDR2 SNEGSKA (reference sequence). The CDR3 sequence is 14 residues long. Trimming took 1 base from V and 3 from J, leaving 12 bases between them. The CDR3 bases that were read are TGCAGTGCTAGAGCCCCTAATCTGGACACTGAA. Amino acid sequence: CSARAPNLDTE. In full, the CDR3 reads CSARAPNLDTEAFF.

This clone showed up just a few times. The sequence runs out 3 residues before the end of the CDR3; the remainder is reconstructed from the germline J gene. The chain has TRBV11-2 and TRBJ2-7; D gene unclear. Germline-derived CDR1 and CDR2 are SGHAT and FQNNGV. The length of the CDR3 is 12 residues. V was shortened by 1 base and J by 5 bases, with 6 bases between the two germline ends. CDR3 DNA (partial): TGTGCCAGCAGCTTAGCCCGGGACGAG. Protein product: CASSLARDE. The full CDR3 reads CASSLARDEQYF.

This clone was seen only a few times. The DNA read from the CDR3 is TGTGCCAGTAGTAAACCCGGGACAGGGCTCGGCGAG. Protein: CASSKPGTGLGE. From start to end, the CDR3 is CASSKPGTGLGEQYF. This sequence joins TRBV19 and TRBJ2-7, with 9 bases fitting TRBD1. The read terminates 3 residues ahead of where the CDR3 ends, so the germline J gene completes it. The germline V gene encodes CDR1 LNHDA and CDR2 SQIVND (reference sequence). The CDR3 length is 15 residues. Trimming took 4 bases from V and 6 from J; bases not matched to a gene: 10.

Turning to this clone: The read gets to within 3 residues of the CDR3 end, and the germline J gene fills in the rest. The chain couples TRBV2 to TRBJ1-6; no definite D call. Per germline, CDR1 SNHLY and CDR2 FYNNEI. This CDR3 comprises 13 residues. The V and J ends lost 7 bases and 5 bases respectively, with 9 bases between them. The part of the CDR3 DNA that was read is TGTGCCAGCATATGGGCCAATAATTCACCC. Translating it yields CASIWANNSP. The entire CDR3 protein reads CASIWANNSPLHF.

This clone is medium-sized (0.01 to 0.1%) within its sample. The CDR3 end is not reached by the read, which stops 3 residues before it; the germline J gene fills it in. The chain employs TRBV30 and TRBJ1-1, with TRBD1 matching over 9 bases. Germline-derived CDR1 and CDR2 are GTSNPN and SVGIG (reference sequence). This CDR3 has 15 residues. The V gene end was trimmed by 4 bases and the J gene end by 3 bases; junction bases not matched to a gene: 9. The sequenced part of the CDR3 DNA is TGTGCCTGGACCGTACAGGGGGCTGGGGACACTGAA. This gives the protein CAWTVQGAGDTE. The whole CDR3 sequence is CAWTVQGAGDTEAFF.

Comment on this clone: The read ends 3 residues early relative to the CDR3; the germline J gene fills the gap. The chain employs TRBV7-9 and TRBJ1-3; 7 positions agree with TRBD1. Per the germline V gene, CDR1 is SEHNR and CDR2 is FQNEAQ (reference sequence). The CDR3 loop spans 15 amino acids. J gave up 0 bases and V 5 bases, and 4 bases lay outside the gene matches. CDR3 DNA (partial): TGTGCCAGCAGCAGGACAGGCAGCTCTGGAAACACC. Protein sequence: CASSRTGSSGNT. The entire CDR3 is CASSRTGSSGNTIYF.

This clone was recorded a few times. From the germline J gene comes the end of the CDR3, since the read stops 3 residues before it. The gene calls are TRBV2 and TRBJ2-7, with 8 bases identical to TRBD2. Germline CDR1 SNHLY, CDR2 FYNNEI. The CDR3 spans 14 residues. The V and J ends lost 5 bases and 5 bases, in that order; junction bases with no gene match: 8. The sequenced part of the CDR3 DNA is TGTGCCAGCAGTAACGGGGGGGCCGTAGACGAG. It specifies CASSNGGAVDE. Given in full, the CDR3 is CASSNGGAVDEQYF.